The clone carrying this T cell receptor beta chain has a single count. Its specificity is unknown. The length of the CDR3 is 16 residues. The V and J ends lost 3 bases and 3 bases, in that order; junction bases with no gene match: 6. In germline, CDR1 is SGHAT, CDR2 FQDESV (reference sequence). PCR involved 60 Vbeta and 13 Jbeta primers. Produced via immunoSEQ multiplex PCR; TCRdb's table is partial and in-frame only. This sample carries approximately 150,000 clones, about 75% of them seen once, and the ten largest clones take 7% to 8.5%. This sample is drawn from a study of cytomegalovirus exposure and HLA in healthy donors. Study results and limitations: TCR beta V- and J-gene trimming was later associated with a missense DCLRE1C variant. A highly shared variant cluster was judged a likely technical artifact. In a later analysis, 16,951 TCR beta sequences were associated with HLA alleles at 0.05 false discovery rate.

V and J are TRBV11-1 and TRBJ2-5; 11 bases are shared with TRBD2. This clonotype was obtained from a male donor in good health and CMV-seropositive. The sample taken for sequencing was PBMCs. In DNA, the CDR3 is TGTGCCAGCAGCTTGGGGTTAGCGGGGGGGAAAGAGACCCAGTACTTC. Protein: CASSLGLAGGKETQYF.